This entry lists 10 T cell receptor beta chains sequenced from one sample in a study of control samples from healthy donors and cancer patients. Generated by immunoSEQ multiplex PCR, the TCRdb table keeps only in-frame clones and is missing some. The sample consists of more than 95,000 clones, 85% to 95% of them appearing once. Sequencing was done on a sample of blood. The receptors stem from a young man in good health.

The chain couples TRBV6-1 to TRBJ1-5; the D is unclear. The germline CDR1 and CDR2 sequences are MNHNS and SASEGT. Trimming removed 1 base at V and 4 bases at J, with 14 bases between. The CDR3 runs to 16 residues. The CDR3 DNA is TGTGCCAGCAGTGAAGATTATGGGCCGTGGAATCAGCCCCAGCATTTT. This codes for CASSEDYGPWNQPQHF.

The V gene is TRBV28, the J gene TRBJ2-7; 7 bases map to TRBD1. Germline V gene lookup returns CDR1 MDHEN and CDR2 SYDVKM. The CDR3 is 16 residues long. The ends lost 7 bases at V and 0 bases at J; junction bases unmatched: 12. This CDR3 is CASNPGWGQNSYEQYF. CDR3 bases: TGTGCCAGCAACCCTGGGTGGGGACAGAACTCCTACGAGCAGTACTTC.

This chain links TRBV5-1 with TRBJ1-2; 7 positions match TRBD1. Trimming at V came to 2 bases and at J to 3 bases, leaving 1 base not matched to a gene. The CDR3 contains 13 residues. Looked up from germline, CDR1 is SGHRS and CDR2 is YFSETQ. DNA for the CDR3: TGCGCCAGCAGCTTTACAGGGGACTATGGCTACACCTTC. This codes for CASSFTGDYGYTF.

About this clone: The junction departs from the called germline gene at one end, perhaps through a read error. J is TRBJ1-1 and V is TRBV19; 7 bases align to TRBD1. Germline V gene sequence: CDR1 LNHDA, CDR2 SQIVND (reference sequence). The CDR3 sequence is 14 residues long. This chain's CDR3 is CASSIATGNPEAFF. The CDR3 coding sequence is TGTGCCAGTAGTATAGCGACAGGGAACCCTGAAGCTTTCTTT.

The chain joins TRBV2 to TRBJ1-2, with TRBD1 as a possible D gene (5 bases). The CDR3 has 13 residues. V lost 3 bases and J lost 2, with 7 bases in between. Looked up from germline, CDR1 is SNHLY and CDR2 is FYNNEI. The CDR3 spells CASSDPGNYGYTF. DNA for the CDR3: TGTGCCAGCAGTGACCCAGGGAACTATGGCTACACCTTC.

This clone has a single count. The chain couples TRBV25-1 to TRBJ1-4, with 7 bases fitting TRBD1. V trimming: 8 bases; J trimming: 0 bases; junction bases outside the gene matches: 15. Germline CDR1 is MGHDK and CDR2 is SYGVNS. The CDR3 sequence is 18 residues long. CDR3 in DNA: TGTGCCAGCCCCAAGAGAAGGACGGGGACAGCAACTAATGAAAAACTGTTTTTT. It translates to CASPKRRTGTATNEKLFF.

J is TRBJ2-1 and V is TRBV7-9, with 14 bases that match TRBD2. The V and J ends lost 2 bases and 9 bases, in that order; junction bases with no gene match: 6. The germline CDR1 and CDR2 sequences are SEHNR and FQNEAQ (reference sequence). The CDR3 covers 16 residues. The CDR3 is CASSLLLGLAGGEQFF. DNA of the CDR3: TGTGCCAGCAGCTTATTATTAGGACTAGCGGGAGGTGAGCAGTTCTTC.

The V gene is TRBV14, the J gene TRBJ1-2; D perhaps matches TRBD1 (5 bases). This CDR3 comprises 15 residues. Trimming stripped 3 bases from V and 5 bases from J, with 16 bases between. Looked up from germline, CDR1 is SGHDN and CDR2 is FVKESK. Here the CDR3 DNA reads TGTGCCAGCAGCCAGTCCAGGACTGGACAATATGGCTACACCTTC. Its protein product is CASSQSRTGQYGYTF. Variable domain in full (rest from reference TRBV14 and TRBJ1-2): EAGVTQFPSHSVIEKGQTVTLRCDPISGHDNLYWYRRVMGKEIKFLLHFVKESKQDESGMPNNRFLAERTGGTYSTLKVQPAELEDSGVYFCASSQSRTGQYGYTFGSGTRLTVV.

The chain recombines TRBV19 with TRBJ2-1, with TRBD2 matching 8 bases. J lost 2 bases, V lost 3 bases, and 3 bases had no gene match. The CDR3 is 15 amino acids. Germline CDR1 reads LNHDA; CDR2 reads SQIVND (reference sequence). The CDR3 bases are TGTGCCAGTAGTATTACTAGCGGTCCCTACAATGAGCAGTTCTTC. This sequence encodes CASSITSGPYNEQFF.

The chain joins TRBV3-1 (or the pseudogene TRBV3-2) to TRBJ1-5, with D uncertain. CDR1 LGHDT and CDR2 YNNKEL come from the germline V gene (reference sequence). V was trimmed by 1 base and J by 6 bases, leaving 7 bases between them. The CDR3 runs to 13 residues. The CDR3 sequence: CASSQGDSQPQHF. The CDR3 nucleotides are TGTGCCAGCAGCCAAGGAGATAGTCAGCCCCAGCATTTT.